This T cell receptor (beta chain) was observed in a study of cytomegalovirus exposure and HLA in healthy donors. Study outcomes and limitations: It was reported that the classifier diagnosed cytomegalovirus status with high specificity and sensitivity in both the original and validation cohorts.

Looked up from germline, CDR1 is GTSNPN and CDR2 is SVGIG (reference sequence). This CDR3 has 11 residues. The V end lost 5 bases, the J end lost 5 bases, and 7 bases lay between the germline ends. TCRdb keeps only in-frame clones here, not all; method: immunoSEQ multiplex PCR. The table has more than 55,000 clones, roughly 96% seen once. An approximately 120-subject validation cohort, separate from the approximately 670-subject first cohort, supplied the donors. Regarding this clone: Its cognate antigen is unknown.

Sequencing was performed on PBMCs. The TCR sequence derives from a man between 18 and 29 years old in good health and CMV-seronegative. V and J are TRBV30 and TRBJ2-1; D call uncertain. The CDR3 here is CAWDNDNEQFF. The CDR3 DNA follows: TGTGCCTGGGACAATGACAATGAGCAGTTCTTC.